This TCR delta chain appears in the sequencing data of a study of γδ T cells in repeated Plasmodium falciparum infection. Turning to the study itself: Malian samples came from no-transmission periods or across acute febrile malaria episodes.

TCRdb reapplied CATT to the multiplex PCR reads. The sample holds 80,000 to 95,000 delta-chain clones, 1.4% seen once. Germline V gene sequence: CDR1 TSWWSYY, CDR2 QGS. J gave up 2 bases and V 0 bases, and 10 bases lay outside the gene matches. The CDR3 sequence is 18 residues long. Study-wide results and caveats: Waves of new clonotype selection appeared after repeated controlled infections in Vdelta2-negative, largely Vdelta1+, gammadelta T cells. Compared with Australian children, Malian Vdelta2-negative repertoires seemed more clonal, less diverse, less shared.

Bulk repertoires came from Vgamma9/Vdelta2+ or Vdelta2-negative gammadelta T cells flow-sorted from PBMC. Turning to this clone: Antigen: not known. TCRdb's listed protein matches a much larger clone and diverges from this DNA's translation at residue 12, likely through a read error; the protein shown comes from the DNA.

Material for sequencing was gamma-delta T cells from blood. This TCR derives from a pool of human donors (malaria-infected and uninfected, not separated). This chain connects TRDV1 to TRDJ1; 9 positions match TRDD3. The CDR3 region is CALGELSVMGDITDKLIF. CDR3 in DNA: TGTGCTCTTGGGGAACTTTCAGTCATGGGGGATATAACCGATAAACTCATCTTT.